This T cell receptor beta chain was recorded in a study of OX40 agonist ivuxolimab in advanced cancers. Study information: Males comprised 70% to 90% of the group, whose mean age was about 61 years (range 23 to 79).

Study results and limitations: In the expanded peripheral T cells, antigen specificity was never determined.

In the case of this clone: The antigen is undetermined.

The table came from immunoSEQ multiplex PCR; TCRdb's copy has only in-frame clones and leaves some out. The data contain fewer than 95,000 clones, 80% to 95% of them singletons. With V trimmed by 2 bases and J by 0 bases, 1 base remained unmatched. Germline-derived CDR1 and CDR2 are MNHEY and SVGAGI. CDR3 length: 14 amino acids. Sequenced material: CD4+ or CD8+ T cells sorted from blood, taken in a trial of the OX40 agonist ivuxolimab. The chain joins TRBV6-5 to TRBJ2-7, with 7 bases matching TRBD2. The receptor was isolated from an adult with an advanced solid tumor such as melanoma, head and neck, liver or kidney cancer. For the CDR3, the DNA is TGTGCCAGCAGTTACGGGGGGGGCTCCTACGAGCAGTACTTC. Protein: CASSYGGGSYEQYF.